Listed here is a single T cell receptor beta chain. The entry originates in a study of blood T cell repertoires in COVID-19. Study summary: The origin of the acute and convalescent COVID-19 samples was the United States, Italy and Spain.

Seattle's enrolled individuals joined amid active infection and were then monitored longitudinally. Original processing methods: How many nucleated cells were present was estimated from reference gene primer amplification. Data came from immunoSEQ multiplex PCR; TCRdb stores just in-frame clones and leaves some out. That table gives V, J and clone size, and the DNA gave D and trimming. The table lists approximately 480,000 clones, approximately 89% of them singletons. The CDR3 runs 15 residues. Trimming removed 7 bases from V and 6 bases from J, with 19 bases in between. CDR1 and CDR2 from the germline V gene are MNHEY and SVGAGI.

The specimen sequenced was peripheral blood. The sequence was obtained from a man between 18 and 35 years old with COVID-19, enrolled during active disease. The chain couples TRBV6-5 to TRBJ2-1; a weak D match, TRBD1 (8 bases). The CDR3 sequence: CASTVDREGSNEQFF. In nucleotides, the CDR3 is TGTGCCAGCACCGTGGACAGGGAGGGAAGCAATGAGCAGTTCTTC.